This T cell receptor beta chain was identified in a study of human T cells and chemical hapten exposure. Time point here: patch test 3, about 24 weeks after DPC sensitization. Treatment described: therapeutic diphenylcyclopropenone sensitization with weekly scalp DPC. This CDR3 has 15 residues. In germline, CDR1 is SGHTA, CDR2 FQGNSA. V was cut by 5 bases and J by 0 bases, with 12 bases left in between. TCRdb recomputed calls from the RACE reads with MiXCR, one row per CDR3 protein. The table includes 210,000 or so distinct CDR3 sequences, under 25% detected once. This TCR was sampled from a woman aged 35 to 49 with alopecia areata. Some clones in this sample may be carry-over from other donors' samples. The material was whole blood, obtained in connection with sensitization to the hapten diphenylcyclopropenone (DPC). The chain is built from TRBV7-2 and TRBJ2-3; the D gene is possibly TRBD2 (5 bases). The CDR3 DNA reads TGTGCCAGCAGCCCTGACTACCTGAGCACAGATACGCAGTATTTT. This translates into CASSPDYLSTDTQYF.